The clone carrying this T cell receptor beta chain turned up a few times. Antigen: not known. Germline values: CDR1 SGHTA, CDR2 FQGNSA. V was trimmed by 0 bases and J by 1 base, leaving 10 bases between them. The CDR3 runs 15 residues. TCRdb re-derived calls from the reads in MiXCR, one entry per CDR3 protein. The sample gives about 78,000 distinct CDR3 sequences, approximately 39% of which show up once; over 90% is in the top ten. This sample is drawn from a study of T cell repertoires in cytomegalovirus infection. The sequence came from a human donor in good health (CMV status not recorded). Some clones in this sample may be carry-over from other donors' samples. Specimen: CD8+ T cells from cultured PBMCs, collected from culture after CMV antigen stimulation. The V and J genes are TRBV7-2 and TRBJ2-7, with D perhaps matching TRBD2 (5 bases). The CDR3 DNA sequence: TGTGCCAGCAGCTTAGCGGGGAGCACTTCCTACGAGCAGTACTTC. The encoded protein is CASSLAGSTSYEQYF.